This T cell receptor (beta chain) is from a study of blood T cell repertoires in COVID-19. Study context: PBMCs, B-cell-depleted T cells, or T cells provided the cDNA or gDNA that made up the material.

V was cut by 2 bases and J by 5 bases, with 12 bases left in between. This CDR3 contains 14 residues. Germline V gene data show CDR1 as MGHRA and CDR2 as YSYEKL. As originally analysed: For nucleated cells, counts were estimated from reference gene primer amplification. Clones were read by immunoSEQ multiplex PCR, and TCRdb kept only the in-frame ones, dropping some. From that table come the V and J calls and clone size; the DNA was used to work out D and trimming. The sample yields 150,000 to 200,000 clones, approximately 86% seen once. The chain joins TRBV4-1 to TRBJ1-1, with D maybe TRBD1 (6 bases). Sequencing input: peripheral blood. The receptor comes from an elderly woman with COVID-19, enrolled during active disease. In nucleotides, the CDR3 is TGCGCCAGCAGCCAACCCACAGGGAGAACTGAAGCTTTCTTT. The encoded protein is CASSQPTGRTEAFF.